This note documents a single T cell receptor (beta chain) sequence. Its cognate antigen is unknown. The CDR3 totals 12 residues. Trimming stripped 1 base from V and 8 bases from J, with 9 bases between. Germline V gene data show CDR1 as SGHNT and CDR2 as YYREEE (reference sequence). The sample belongs to a study of shared clonotypes between healthy human individuals. Regarding the study as a whole: Sequencing depth was predicted to influence how clonotypes are shared among donors. Exclusively blood specimens were collected; tissue repertoires likely differ. Shared clonotypes across all four donors exceeded non-shared ones in generation probability.

Samples underwent the assay at deep level. Produced via immunoSEQ multiplex PCR; TCRdb's table is partial and in-frame only. The sample has a few million clones; approximately 96% are singletons. The sequencing input was naive CD4+ T cells sorted from blood. Subset reported: CD45RA+ positively selected. This TCR was sampled from a young man in good health. The rearrangement joins TRBV5-4 to TRBJ1-1; unclear D gene. CDR3 protein: CASSLISGEAFF. The DNA of the CDR3 is TGTGCCAGCAGCTTGATATCCGGGGAAGCTTTCTTT.